This T cell receptor (beta chain) was found in a study of T cell responses to AZD1222 COVID-19 vaccine. TCRdb keeps only in-frame clones here, not all; method: immunoSEQ multiplex PCR. Of roughly 50,000 clones in the sample, around 90% are singletons; the top ten hold roughly 3.9%. Trimming pared 0 bases from V and 7 bases from J, leaving 22 bases between. The CDR3 spans 17 residues. CDR1 is SGHKS, CDR2 YYEKEE, per germline (reference sequence). This TCR derives from an adult in good health. The chain has TRBV5-5 and TRBJ1-1; perhaps TRBD1 as D (5 bases). This specimen consisted of peripheral blood, obtained on day 0 of AZD1222 vaccination. This CDR3 is CASSLGGSSRTVGEAFF. For the CDR3, the DNA is TGTGCCAGCAGCTTGGGGGGGTCGAGCCGGACGGTTGGTGAAGCTTTCTTT.